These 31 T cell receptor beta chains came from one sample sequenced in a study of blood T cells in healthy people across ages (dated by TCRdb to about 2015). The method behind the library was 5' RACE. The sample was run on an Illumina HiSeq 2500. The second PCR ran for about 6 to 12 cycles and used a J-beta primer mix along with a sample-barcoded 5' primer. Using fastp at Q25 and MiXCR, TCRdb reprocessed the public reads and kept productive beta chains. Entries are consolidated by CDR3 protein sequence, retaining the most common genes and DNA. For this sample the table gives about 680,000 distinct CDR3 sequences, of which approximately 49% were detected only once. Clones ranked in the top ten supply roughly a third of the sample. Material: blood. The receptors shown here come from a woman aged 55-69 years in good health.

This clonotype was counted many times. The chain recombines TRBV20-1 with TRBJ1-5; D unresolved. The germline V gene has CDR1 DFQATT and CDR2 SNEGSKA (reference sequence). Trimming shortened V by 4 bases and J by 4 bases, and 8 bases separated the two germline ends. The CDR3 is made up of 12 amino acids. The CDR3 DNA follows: TGCAGTGCTATAAAGGGAAATCAGCCCCAGCATTTT. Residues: CSAIKGNQPQHF.

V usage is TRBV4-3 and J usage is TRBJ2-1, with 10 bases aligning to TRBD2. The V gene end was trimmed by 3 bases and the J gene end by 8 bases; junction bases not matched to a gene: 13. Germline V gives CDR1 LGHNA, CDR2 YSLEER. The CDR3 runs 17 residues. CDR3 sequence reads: CASSQTILAGDSDEQFF. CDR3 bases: TGCGCCAGCAGCCAGACCATCCTAGCGGGAGACTCGGATGAGCAGTTCTTC.

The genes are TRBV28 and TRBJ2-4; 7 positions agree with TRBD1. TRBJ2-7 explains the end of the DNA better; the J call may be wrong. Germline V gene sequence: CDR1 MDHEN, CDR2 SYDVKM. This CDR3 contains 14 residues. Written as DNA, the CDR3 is TGTGCCAGCAGTGTACAGGGGCCCCCCTACGAGCAGTACTTC. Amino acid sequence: CASSVQGPPYEQYF.

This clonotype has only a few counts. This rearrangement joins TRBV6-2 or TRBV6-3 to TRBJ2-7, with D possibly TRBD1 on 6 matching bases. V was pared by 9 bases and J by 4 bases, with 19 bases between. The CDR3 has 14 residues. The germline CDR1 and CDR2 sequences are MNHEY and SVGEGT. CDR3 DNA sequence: TGTGCCAGTCATGATCCGGGACAACAATACGAGCAGTACTTC. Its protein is CASHDPGQQYEQYF.

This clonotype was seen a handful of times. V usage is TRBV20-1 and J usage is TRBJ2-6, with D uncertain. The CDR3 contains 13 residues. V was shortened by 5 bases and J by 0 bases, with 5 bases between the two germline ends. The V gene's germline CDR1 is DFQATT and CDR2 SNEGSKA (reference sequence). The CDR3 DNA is TGCAGTGCTGGGATCTCTGGGGCCAACGTCCTGACTTTC. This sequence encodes CSAGISGANVLTF.

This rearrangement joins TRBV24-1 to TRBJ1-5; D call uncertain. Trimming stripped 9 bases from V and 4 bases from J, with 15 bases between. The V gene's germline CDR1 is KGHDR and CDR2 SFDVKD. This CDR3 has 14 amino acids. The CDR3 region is CATHTGVGNQPQHF. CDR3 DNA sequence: TGTGCCACCCACACTGGGGTGGGGAATCAGCCCCAGCATTTT.

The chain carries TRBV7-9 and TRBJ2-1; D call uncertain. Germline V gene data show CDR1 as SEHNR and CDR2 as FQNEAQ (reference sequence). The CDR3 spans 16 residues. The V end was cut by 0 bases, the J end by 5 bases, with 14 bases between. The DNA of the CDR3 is TGTGCCAGCAGCTTAGCGCTGAGTCTAGGAGACAATGAGCAGTTCTTC. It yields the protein CASSLALSLGDNEQFF.

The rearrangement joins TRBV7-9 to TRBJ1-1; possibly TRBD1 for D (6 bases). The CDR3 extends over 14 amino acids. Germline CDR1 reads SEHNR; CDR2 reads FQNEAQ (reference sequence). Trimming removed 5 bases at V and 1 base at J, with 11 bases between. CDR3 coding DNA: TGTGCCAGCAGCGAACAGGGAGCGAACACTGAAGCTTTCTTT. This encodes CASSEQGANTEAFF. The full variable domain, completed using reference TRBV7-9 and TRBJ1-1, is DTGVSQNPRHKITKRGQNVTFRCDPISEHNRLYWYRQTLGQGPEFLTYFQNEAQLEKSRLLSDRFSAERPKGSFSTLEIQRTEQGDSAMYLCASSEQGANTEAFFGQGTRLTVV.

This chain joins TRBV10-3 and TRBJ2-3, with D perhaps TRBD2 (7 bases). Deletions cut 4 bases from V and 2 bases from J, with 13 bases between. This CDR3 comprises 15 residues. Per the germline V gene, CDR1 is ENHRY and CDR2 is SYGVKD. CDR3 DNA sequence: TGTGCCATCAGTGGGGGGGGCTCCTACACAGATACGCAGTATTTT. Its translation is CAISGGGSYTDTQYF.

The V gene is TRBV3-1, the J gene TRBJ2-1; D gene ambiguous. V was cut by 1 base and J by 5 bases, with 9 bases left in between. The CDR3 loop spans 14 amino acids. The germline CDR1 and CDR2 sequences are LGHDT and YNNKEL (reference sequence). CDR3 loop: CASSQGEGNNEQFF. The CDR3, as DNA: TGTGCCAGCAGCCAAGGCGAAGGGAACAATGAGCAGTTCTTC.

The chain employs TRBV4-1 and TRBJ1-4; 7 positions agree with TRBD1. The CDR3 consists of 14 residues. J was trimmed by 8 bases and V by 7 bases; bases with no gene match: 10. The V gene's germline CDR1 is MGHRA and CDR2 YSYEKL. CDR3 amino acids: CASTPTGREEKLFF. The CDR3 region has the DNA TGCGCCAGCACCCCGACAGGGCGGGAGGAAAAACTGTTTTTT.

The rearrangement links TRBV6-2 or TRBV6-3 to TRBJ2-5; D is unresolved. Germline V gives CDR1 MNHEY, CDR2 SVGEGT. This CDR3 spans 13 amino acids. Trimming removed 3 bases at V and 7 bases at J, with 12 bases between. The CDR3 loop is CASSYTTTGTQYF. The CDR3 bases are TGTGCCAGCAGTTATACAACAACGGGGACCCAGTACTTC.

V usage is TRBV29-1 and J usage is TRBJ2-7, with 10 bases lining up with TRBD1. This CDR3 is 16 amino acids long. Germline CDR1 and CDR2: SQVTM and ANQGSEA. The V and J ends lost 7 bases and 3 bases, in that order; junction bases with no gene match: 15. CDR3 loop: CSAVVGDRGGYYEQYF. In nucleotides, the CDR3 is TGCAGCGCCGTGGTTGGGGACAGGGGAGGCTACTACGAGCAGTACTTC.

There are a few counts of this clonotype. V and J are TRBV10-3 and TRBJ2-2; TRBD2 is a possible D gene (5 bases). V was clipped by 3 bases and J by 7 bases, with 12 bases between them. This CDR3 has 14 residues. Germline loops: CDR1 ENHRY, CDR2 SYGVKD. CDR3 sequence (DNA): TGTGCCATCAGTGAACTAGGTCCTGTCGGGGAGCTGTTTTTT. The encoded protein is CAISELGPVGELFF.

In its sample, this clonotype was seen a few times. The CDR3 DNA sequence: TGTGCCAGCAGCGAGACAGTCTACAATGAGCAGTTCTTC. This translates into CASSETVYNEQFF. The chain links TRBV9 to TRBJ2-1, with D tentatively TRBD1 (5 bases). The germline V gene encodes CDR1 SGDLS and CDR2 YYNGEE. The CDR3 is made up of 13 amino acids. Deletions cut 3 bases from V and 3 bases from J, with 7 bases between.

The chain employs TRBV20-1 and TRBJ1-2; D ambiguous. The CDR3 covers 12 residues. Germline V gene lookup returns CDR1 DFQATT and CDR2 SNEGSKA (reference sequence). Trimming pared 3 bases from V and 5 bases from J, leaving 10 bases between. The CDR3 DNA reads TGCAGTGCTAGCGCGGTGGGGTATGGCTACACCTTC. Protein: CSASAVGYGYTF.

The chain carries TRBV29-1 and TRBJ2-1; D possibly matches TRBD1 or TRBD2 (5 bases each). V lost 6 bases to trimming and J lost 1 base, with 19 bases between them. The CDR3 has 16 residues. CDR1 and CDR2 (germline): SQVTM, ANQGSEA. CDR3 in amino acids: CSVEVGEAGSYNEQFF. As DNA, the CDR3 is TGCAGCGTCGAGGTGGGGGAAGCCGGGTCCTACAATGAGCAGTTCTTC.

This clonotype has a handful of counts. CDR3 sequence: CASSQDREYGYTF. The CDR3 nucleotides read TGTGCCAGCAGCCAAGATAGGGAGTATGGCTACACCTTC. This chain uses TRBV4-2 with TRBJ1-2; D is ambiguous. Trimming removed 0 bases at V and 5 bases at J, with 7 bases between. This CDR3 comprises 13 residues. Germline V CDR1 and CDR2: LGHNA, YNFKEQ.

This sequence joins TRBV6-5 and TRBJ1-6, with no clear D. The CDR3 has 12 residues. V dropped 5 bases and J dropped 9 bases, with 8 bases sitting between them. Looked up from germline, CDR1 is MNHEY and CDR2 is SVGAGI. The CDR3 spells CASSDGSSPLHF. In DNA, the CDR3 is TGTGCCAGCAGTGATGGAAGTTCACCCCTCCACTTT.

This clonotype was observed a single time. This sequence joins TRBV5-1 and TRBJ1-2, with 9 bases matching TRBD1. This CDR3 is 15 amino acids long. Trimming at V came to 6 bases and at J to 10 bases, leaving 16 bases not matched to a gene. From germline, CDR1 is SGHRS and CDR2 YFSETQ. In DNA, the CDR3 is TGCGCCAGCACCCTGGACAGGGGCTTAGGGGCGGACTACACCTTC. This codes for CASTLDRGLGADYTF.

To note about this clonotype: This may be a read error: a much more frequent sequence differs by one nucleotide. The CDR3 loop is CANSQQSVHTEAFF. The CDR3 DNA reads as TGTGCCAACAGCCAACAGAGTGTGCACACTGAAGCTTTCTTT. This chain connects TRBV3-1 to TRBJ1-1; D uncertain. This CDR3 has 14 residues. Germline assignment: CDR1 LGHDT and CDR2 YNNKEL (reference sequence).

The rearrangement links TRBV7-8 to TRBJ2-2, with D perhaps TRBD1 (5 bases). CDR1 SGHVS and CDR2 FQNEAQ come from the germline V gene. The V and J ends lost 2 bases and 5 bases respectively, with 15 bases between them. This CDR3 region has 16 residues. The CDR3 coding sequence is TGTGCCAGCAGCTTATTAGGCAGGGCGCGAACCGGGGAGCTGTTTTTT. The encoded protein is CASSLLGRARTGELFF.

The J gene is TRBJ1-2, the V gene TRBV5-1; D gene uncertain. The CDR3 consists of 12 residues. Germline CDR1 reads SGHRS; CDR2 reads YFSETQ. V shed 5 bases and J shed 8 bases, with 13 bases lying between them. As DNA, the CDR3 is TGCGCCAGCAGTTTTGGCCCCCAGGGCTACACCTTC. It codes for CASSFGPQGYTF.

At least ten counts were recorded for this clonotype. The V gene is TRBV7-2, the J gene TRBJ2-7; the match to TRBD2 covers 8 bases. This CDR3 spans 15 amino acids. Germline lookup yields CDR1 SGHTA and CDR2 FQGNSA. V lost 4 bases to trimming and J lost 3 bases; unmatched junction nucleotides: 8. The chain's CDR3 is CASSSLSGGFYEQYF. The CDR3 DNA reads TGTGCCAGCAGCTCCCTAAGCGGGGGATTCTACGAGCAGTACTTC. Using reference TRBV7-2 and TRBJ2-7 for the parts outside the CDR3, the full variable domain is GAGVSQSPSNKVTEKGKDVELRCDPISGHTALYWYRQSLGQGLEFLIYFQGNSAPDKSGLPSDRFSAERTGGSVSTLTIQRTQQEDSAVYLCASSSLSGGFYEQYFGPGTRLTVT.

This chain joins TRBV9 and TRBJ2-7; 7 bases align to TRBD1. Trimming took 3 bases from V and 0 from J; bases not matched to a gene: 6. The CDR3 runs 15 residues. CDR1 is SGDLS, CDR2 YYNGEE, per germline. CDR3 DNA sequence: TGTGCCAGCAGCGCAGCAGGGGACAGCTCCTACGAGCAGTACTTC. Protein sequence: CASSAAGDSSYEQYF.

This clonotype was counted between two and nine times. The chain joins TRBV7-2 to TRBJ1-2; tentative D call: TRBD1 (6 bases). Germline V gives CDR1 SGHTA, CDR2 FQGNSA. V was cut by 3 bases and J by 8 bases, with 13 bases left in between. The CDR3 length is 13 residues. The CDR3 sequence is CASSFRDKRGYTF. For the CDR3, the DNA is TGTGCCAGCAGCTTCCGGGACAAGCGGGGCTACACCTTC.

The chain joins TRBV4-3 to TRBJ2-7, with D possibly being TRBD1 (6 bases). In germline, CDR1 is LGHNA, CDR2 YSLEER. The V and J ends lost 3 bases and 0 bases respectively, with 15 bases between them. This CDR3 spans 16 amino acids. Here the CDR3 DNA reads TGCGCCAGCAGCCAGGGACACCTGGGCAGCTCCTACGAGCAGTACTTC. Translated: CASSQGHLGSSYEQYF.

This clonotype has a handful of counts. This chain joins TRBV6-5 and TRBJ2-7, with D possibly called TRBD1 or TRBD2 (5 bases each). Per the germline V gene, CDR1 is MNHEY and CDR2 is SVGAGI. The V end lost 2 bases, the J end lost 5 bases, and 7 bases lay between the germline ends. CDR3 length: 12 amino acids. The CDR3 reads CASSYRGDEQYF. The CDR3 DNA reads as TGTGCCAGCAGTTACCGGGGCGACGAGCAGTACTTC.

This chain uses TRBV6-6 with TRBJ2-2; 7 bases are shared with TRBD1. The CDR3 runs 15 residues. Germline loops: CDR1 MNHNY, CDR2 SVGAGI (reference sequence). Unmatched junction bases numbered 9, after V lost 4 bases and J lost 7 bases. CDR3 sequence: CASSSTRGTDGELFF. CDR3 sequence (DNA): TGTGCCAGCAGTTCTACGAGGGGGACAGACGGGGAGCTGTTTTTT.

CDR3 protein: CASRRTSGGETQYF. CDR3 in DNA: TGTGCCAGCAGGCGGACTAGCGGAGGGGAGACCCAGTACTTC. The chain links TRBV2 to TRBJ2-7; 10 bases are shared with TRBD2. TRBJ2-5 explains the end of the DNA better; the J call may be wrong. From germline, CDR1 is SNHLY and CDR2 FYNNEI. CDR3 size: 14 residues.

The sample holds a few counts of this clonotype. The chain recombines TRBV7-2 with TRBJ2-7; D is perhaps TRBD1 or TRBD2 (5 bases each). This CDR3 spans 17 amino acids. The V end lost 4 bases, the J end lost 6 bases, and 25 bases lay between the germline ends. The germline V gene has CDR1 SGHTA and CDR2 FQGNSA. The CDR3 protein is CASSYNGRGSTGFEQYF. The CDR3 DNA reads TGTGCCAGCAGCTATAATGGCCGGGGCAGTACCGGGTTCGAGCAGTACTTC.